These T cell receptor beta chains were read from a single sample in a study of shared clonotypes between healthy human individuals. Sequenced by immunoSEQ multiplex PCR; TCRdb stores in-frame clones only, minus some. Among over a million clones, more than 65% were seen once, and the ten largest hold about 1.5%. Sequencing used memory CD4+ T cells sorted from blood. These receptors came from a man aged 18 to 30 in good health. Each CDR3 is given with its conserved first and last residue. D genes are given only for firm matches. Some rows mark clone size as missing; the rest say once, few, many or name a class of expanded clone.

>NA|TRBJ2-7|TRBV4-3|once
CASSQRRGYEQYF
TGCGCCAGCAGCCAAAGGAGGGGCTACGAGCAGTACTTC
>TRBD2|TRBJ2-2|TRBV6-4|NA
CASSRQPGLDAGGELFF
TGTGCCAGCAGTCGCCAGCCGGGACTAGATGCCGGCGGGGAGCTGTTTTTT
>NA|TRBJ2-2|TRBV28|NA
CASGPLAGELFF
TGTGCCAGCGGGCCTTTGGCCGGGGAGCTGTTTTTT
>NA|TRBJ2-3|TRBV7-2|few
CASSVVWLDTQYF
TGTGCCAGCAGCGTGGTCTGGTTAGATACGCAGTATTTT
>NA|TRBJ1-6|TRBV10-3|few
CAIRVDIPSPLHF
TGTGCCATCAGGGTCGACATTCCTTCACCCCTCCACTTT
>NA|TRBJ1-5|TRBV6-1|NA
CASEPGLSNQPQHF
TGTGCCAGTGAACCGGGACTCAGTAATCAGCCCCAGCATTTT
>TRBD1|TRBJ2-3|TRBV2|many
CASSANSGGRGTDTQYF
TGTGCCAGCAGTGCGAATTCAGGGGGCAGGGGCACAGATACGCAGTATTTT
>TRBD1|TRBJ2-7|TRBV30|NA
CAWSRGDRASYEQYF
TGTGCCTGGAGCCGGGGGGACAGGGCATCCTACGAGCAGTACTTC
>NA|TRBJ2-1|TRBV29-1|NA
CSAQARGRDRTSLPYNEQFF
TGCAGCGCCCAAGCTCGGGGTCGAGACAGGACTTCTTTACCCTACAATGAGCAGTTCTTC
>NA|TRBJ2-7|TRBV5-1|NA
CASSLTSSSYEQYF
TGCGCCAGCAGCTTAACATCGAGCTCCTACGAGCAGTACTTC
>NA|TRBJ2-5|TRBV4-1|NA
CASSQERGQETQYF
TGCGCCAGCAGCCAAGAAAGGGGCCAAGAGACCCAGTACTTC
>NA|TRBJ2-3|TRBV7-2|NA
CASSFARWGADTQYF
TGTGCCAGCAGCTTCGCACGTTGGGGGGCAGATACGCAGTATTTT